This T cell receptor beta chain originates from a study of human T cells and chemical hapten exposure. Study summary: Diphenylcyclopropenone doses were given weekly to the scalps of patients across the roughly 24-week study. Patients having alopecia areata, totalis or universalis were mostly female. 0.01% DPC was applied to the upper back in patch tests, which were read at 6 days.

Germline V gives CDR1 DFQATT, CDR2 SNEGSKA (reference sequence). The CDR3 spans 12 residues. V lost 6 bases and J lost 3, with 11 bases in between. Time point described: patch test 3, about 24 weeks after DPC sensitization. The treatment is: therapeutic diphenylcyclopropenone sensitization with weekly scalp DPC. Unfractionated whole blood was the source from which total RNA was extracted. In the study's own analysis: Sequenced samples showed a median of around 93,000 TCRs each, with counts running from around 25,000 to 690,000. From the RACE reads, TCRdb called clonotypes with MiXCR, one entry per CDR3 protein. The V and J calls were not made by the authors but by TCRdb's processing. This table holds roughly 40,000 distinct CDR3 sequences, about 12% found once.

This TCR was sampled from a woman between 35 and 50 years old with alopecia areata. Some clones in this sample may be carry-over from other donors' samples. The sample consisted of whole blood, taken in connection with sensitization to the hapten diphenylcyclopropenone (DPC). The chain links TRBV20-1 to TRBJ1-1, with TRBD1 as a possible D gene (5 bases). DNA for the CDR3: TGCAGTGCAAGACAGACTCACACTGAAGCTTTCTTT. Encoded protein: CSARQTHTEAFF.